The subject of this entry is one T cell receptor (beta chain). What it binds is not known. The CDR3 is 16 amino acids. V lost 7 bases and J lost 0; bases outside the gene matches: 11. CDR1 and CDR2 from the germline V gene are MDHEN and SYDVKM. Method: immunoSEQ multiplex PCR; TCRdb's copy keeps in-frame clones and lacks some. In the table there are 2,500,000 or so clones, just over 90% of which are singletons. The data stem from a study of shared clonotypes between healthy human individuals. Study-wide points: The expectation was that sequencing depth would affect clonotype sharing among donors. Several donors held about 5% of naive CD4 clonotypes in common. Clonotypes which were not shared had lower generation probabilities than clonotypes that all four donors shared.

The chain couples TRBV28 to TRBJ2-7; 8 bases are a match to TRBD2. The TCR sequence derives from a young man in good health. Sample: naive CD4+ T cells sorted from blood. Described subset: CD45RA+ positively selected. The CDR3 DNA reads as TGTGCCAGCAAGAGCGGGAGCCCCATTAGCTCCTACGAGCAGTACTTC. This gives the protein CASKSGSPISSYEQYF.